This TCR beta chain was sequenced during a study of T cell responses to AZD1222 COVID-19 vaccine. Study information: Second-dose timings of about 4 or about 12 weeks were pooled. Study-wide results and limits: Per reports, nearly half of all spike-specific TCRs target regions that are unmutated in variants. Elevations in Spike-specific TCR breadth and depth followed administration of two AZD1222 doses.

The data were produced by immunoSEQ multiplex PCR, yet TCRdb's version contains in-frame clones alone and is incomplete. The table records approximately 110,000 clones, about 89% of them present only once. Comment on this clone: No antigen is known for it.

The CDR3 consists of 14 residues. V was clipped by 3 bases and J by 0 bases, with 9 bases between them. Per the germline V gene, CDR1 is LNHNV and CDR2 is YYDKDF (reference sequence). This TCR was recovered from an adult in good health. The sample in question was peripheral blood, obtained on day 0 of AZD1222 vaccination. This rearrangement joins TRBV15 to TRBJ2-7; D gene unclear. The CDR3 sequence is CATSRGFGSYEQYF. CDR3 nucleotides: TGTGCCACCAGCAGGGGATTCGGCTCCTACGAGCAGTACTTC.